A single sample gave rise to the 21 T cell receptor beta chains below, sequenced in a study of T cell responses to AZD1222 COVID-19 vaccine. Method: immunoSEQ multiplex PCR; TCRdb's copy keeps in-frame clones and lacks some. The sample holds more than 100,000 clones; approximately 92% are singletons and the top ten take under 2%. The specimen was peripheral blood, collected 28 days after the second AZD1222 dose. Every receptor here comes from an adult who received the AZD1222 COVID-19 vaccine.

Comment on this clone: Other DNA sequences within the sample encode an identical CDR3. This chain uses TRBV2 with TRBJ1-4; D remains unclear. V lost 3 bases to trimming and J lost 5 bases, with 10 bases between them. The CDR3 loop spans 14 amino acids. Germline assignment: CDR1 SNHLY and CDR2 FYNNEI. The CDR3 bases are TGTGCCAGCAGTGATTCGACGGAGAATGAAAAACTGTTTTTT. It codes for CASSDSTENEKLFF.

This rearrangement joins TRBV28 to TRBJ1-2; the D gene is possibly TRBD1 (5 bases). Germline V gene lookup returns CDR1 MDHEN and CDR2 SYDVKM. The CDR3 is made up of 13 amino acids. V gave up 8 bases and J gave up 4 bases, with 14 bases separating them. The CDR3: CASLDGGSYGYTF. CDR3 sequence (DNA): TGTGCCAGCCTTGACGGGGGAAGCTATGGCTACACCTTC.

This clone occurred once. The J gene is TRBJ1-2, the V gene TRBV9; D is uncertain. Germline CDR1 reads SGDLS; CDR2 reads YYNGEE. V lost 2 bases and J 6 bases, leaving 11 bases between the germline ends. This CDR3 comprises 13 residues. The chain's CDR3 is CASSVDELDGYTF. The CDR3 nucleotides are TGTGCCAGCAGCGTGGACGAGCTGGATGGCTACACCTTC.

The genes are TRBV30 and TRBJ2-1, with TRBD2 identical over 8 bases. CDR1 and CDR2 (germline): GTSNPN, SVGIG (reference sequence). The CDR3 length is 14 residues. Trimming at V came to 2 bases and at J to 0 bases, leaving 0 bases not matched to a gene. The CDR3, as DNA: TGTGCCTGGAGTAGCGGGAGCTCCTACAATGAGCAGTTCTTC. It translates to CAWSSGSSYNEQFF.

The V and J genes are TRBV3-1 (or the pseudogene TRBV3-2) and TRBJ2-2; tentative D call: TRBD1 (6 bases). The germline V and J ends were trimmed by 1 base and 0 bases, with 9 bases remaining between them. Germline assignment: CDR1 LGHDT and CDR2 YNNKEL (reference sequence). The CDR3 loop spans 16 amino acids. The CDR3 region has the DNA TGTGCCAGCAGCCAAGGGGGGCGGACGAACACCGGGGAGCTGTTTTTT. Translated, it gives CASSQGGRTNTGELFF.

This clone was seen once. This chain connects TRBV5-8 to TRBJ2-3; D ambiguous. Germline CDR1 reads SGHTS; CDR2 reads YDEGEE. V lost 4 bases, J lost 2 bases, and 5 bases lay in between. CDR3 size: 12 residues. DNA of the CDR3: TGTGCCAGCAGCGGTCTCACAGATACGCAGTATTTT. It encodes CASSGLTDTQYF.

V is TRBV11-3 and J is TRBJ2-1, with 7 bases that match TRBD1. The V gene end was trimmed by 4 bases and the J gene end by 5 bases; junction bases not matched to a gene: 2. Germline-derived CDR1 and CDR2 are SGHNT and YENEEA. This CDR3 is built from 13 residues. This CDR3 is CASSSTGNNEQFF. For the CDR3, the DNA is TGTGCCAGCAGCTCGACAGGGAACAATGAGCAGTTCTTC.

The V call is TRBV15, the J call TRBJ1-6, with 7 bases that match TRBD1. Germline CDR1 LNHNV, CDR2 YYDKDF (reference sequence). V shed 1 base and J 14 bases; nucleotides not matched to a gene: 5. The CDR3 loop spans 13 amino acids. The CDR3 region is CATSRVGTEALHF. CDR3 nucleotide sequence: TGTGCCACCAGCAGAGTCGGGACAGAGGCCCTCCACTTT.

The rearrangement uses TRBV6-1 and TRBJ2-3, with 10 bases matching TRBD1. The CDR3 loop spans 17 amino acids. CDR1 is MNHNS, CDR2 SASEGT, per germline. With 0 bases clipped from V and 5 bases from J, the junction kept 8 bases outside the gene matches. CDR3 in DNA: TGTGCCAGCAGTGAAGCTTGGGGGACAGGGGTTATAGATACGCAGTATTTT. It yields the protein CASSEAWGTGVIDTQYF.

This clone is categorized as medium-sized. The rearrangement joins TRBV19 to TRBJ1-2, with a weak D call TRBD1 (6 bases). This CDR3 is built from 13 residues. CDR1 is LNHDA and CDR2 is SQIVND in the germline V gene (reference sequence). Trimming removed 7 bases from V and 0 bases from J, with 9 bases in between. The CDR3 spells CASMPGANYGYTF. CDR3 bases: TGTGCCAGTATGCCAGGGGCTAACTATGGCTACACCTTC.

The rearrangement uses TRBV3-1 (or the pseudogene TRBV3-2) and TRBJ1-1; 10 bases line up with TRBD1. This CDR3 contains 18 residues. Germline trimming cut 0 bases from V and 4 bases from J; bases unmatched to any gene: 11. Per the germline V gene, CDR1 is LGHDT and CDR2 is YNNKEL (reference sequence). CDR3 bases: TGTGCCAGCAGCCAAGATAGGGGACAGGGGAGGAGGGGCACTGAAGCTTTCTTT. Protein product: CASSQDRGQGRRGTEAFF.

The chain couples TRBV6-1 to TRBJ1-4; D remains unclear. Germline lookup yields CDR1 MNHNS and CDR2 SASEGT. V lost 3 bases and J 3 bases, leaving 17 bases between the germline ends. The CDR3 runs 17 residues. The DNA of the CDR3 is TGTGCCAGCAGTGATAATCTCCCCGCGCTCGCTAATGAAAAACTGTTTTTT. Its protein is CASSDNLPALANEKLFF.

As to this clone: The junction shows a germline mismatch at one end, possibly a read error. The rearrangement joins TRBV5-1 to TRBJ2-5; D perhaps matches TRBD1 (5 bases). Germline CDR1 reads SGHRS; CDR2 reads YFSETQ. CDR3 length: 14 amino acids. CDR3 coding DNA: TGCGCCAGCAGCCAGTCGACAGTCCAAGAGGCCCAGTACTTC. Translating gives CASSQSTVQEAQYF.

The CDR3, as DNA: TGTGCCAGCAGTGACAGACAGGGAGCTTACTTCGGGGAGCTGTTTTTT. It translates to CASSDRQGAYFGELFF. V gene TRBV6-1 combines with J gene TRBJ2-2; TRBD1 aligns across 7 bases. The trim removed 3 bases at V and 7 bases at J, leaving 11 bases unmatched. This CDR3 spans 16 amino acids. Germline CDR1 is MNHNS and CDR2 is SASEGT.

The V call is TRBV30, the J call TRBJ1-6, with a possible D match to TRBD1 (5 bases). The germline V and J ends were trimmed by 0 bases and 4 bases, with 7 bases remaining between them. The CDR3 is 14 residues long. Germline V gene data show CDR1 as GTSNPN and CDR2 as SVGIG (reference sequence). DNA of the CDR3: TGTGCCTGGAGTGTGCCAGGGTATAATTCACCCCTCCACTTT. Amino acids: CAWSVPGYNSPLHF.

A remark on this clone: One end of the junction varies from germline; a read error may be responsible. The rearrangement joins TRBV5-4 to TRBJ1-6; 8 bases map to TRBD1. This CDR3 is built from 14 residues. Germline V gene sequence: CDR1 SGHNT, CDR2 YYREEE (reference sequence). This CDR3 reads CASTLDRENSPLHF. For the CDR3, the DNA is TGTGCCAGCACCTTGGACAGGGAAAATTCACCCCTCCACTTT.

The chain couples TRBV5-1 to TRBJ2-1; TRBD1 might be the D (5 bases). Between the trimmed V and J ends, which lost 5 bases and 8 bases, there was a span of 17 bases. CDR3 length: 14 residues. Per the germline V gene, CDR1 is SGHRS and CDR2 is YFSETQ. CDR3 sequence reads: CASRLQGALDEQFF. The CDR3 coding sequence is TGCGCCAGCAGACTCCAAGGGGCCCTCGATGAGCAGTTCTTC.

The CDR3 spells CAWKGQGTSPLHF. CDR3 nucleotides: TGTGCCTGGAAGGGGCAGGGGACTTCACCCCTCCACTTT. The genes are TRBV30 and TRBJ1-6; weak D call: TRBD1 (6 bases). This CDR3 has 13 amino acids. Germline V CDR1 and CDR2: GTSNPN, SVGIG (reference sequence). V was pared by 4 bases and J by 9 bases, with 13 bases between.

V and J are TRBV2 and TRBJ1-2; D unresolved. There are 14 residues in the CDR3. Germline V gene lookup returns CDR1 SNHLY and CDR2 FYNNEI. Trimming stripped 2 bases from V and 0 bases from J, with 7 bases between. DNA of the CDR3: TGTGCCAGCAGTGAAACCAGCACTAACTATGGCTACACCTTC. This encodes CASSETSTNYGYTF.

The rearrangement joins TRBV5-1 to TRBJ2-5; the D is unclear. CDR3 length equals 11 residues. Germline CDR1 and CDR2: SGHRS and YFSETQ. The V and J ends lost 2 bases and 3 bases respectively, with 2 bases between them. The CDR3: CASSLKETQYF. The CDR3 coding sequence is TGCGCCAGCAGCTTAAAAGAGACCCAGTACTTC.

This chain uses TRBV18 with TRBJ1-6; TRBD1 aligns across 7 bases. CDR1 is KGHSH and CDR2 is LQKENI in the germline V gene. The junction had 10 bases not matched to a gene; V was cut back by 4 bases and J by 13 bases. The CDR3 loop spans 14 amino acids. CDR3 sequence reads: CASSRGGTVSPLHF. In DNA form, the CDR3 reads TGTGCCAGCTCACGAGGGGGGACAGTTTCCCCCCTCCACTTT.